These 23 T cell receptor beta chains were sequenced from one sample in a study of T cells after yellow fever vaccination. TCRdb called the 5' RACE reads again in MiXCR, with one record for every CDR3 protein. The profile shows about 630,000 distinct CDR3 sequences, around 12% of them singletons. This sample comprised PBMCs, obtained on the day of the yellow fever booster vaccination. These TCRs come from a young man who received the YFV17D yellow fever vaccine.

Only a few counts were recorded for this clonotype. The chain employs TRBV2 and TRBJ1-1; D call uncertain. Trimming removed 3 bases from V and 5 bases from J, with 13 bases in between. The CDR3 is 14 residues long. Per germline, CDR1 SNHLY and CDR2 FYNNEI. The CDR3 DNA reads TGTGCCAGCAGTGATTGGGATCTGGGGACTGAAGCTTTCTTT. Its protein is CASSDWDLGTEAFF. Drawing the rest from reference TRBV2 and TRBJ1-1, the complete variable domain is EPEVTQTPSHQVTQMGQEVILRCVPISNHLYFYWYRQILGQKVEFLVSFYNNEISEKSEIFDDQFSVERPDGSNFTLKIRSTKLEDSAMYFCASSDWDLGTEAFFGQGTRLTVV.

The sample holds a few counts of this clonotype. The chain couples TRBV29-1 to TRBJ1-1; D perhaps matches TRBD1 (6 bases). Germline-derived CDR1 and CDR2 are SQVTM and ANQGSEA. This CDR3 comprises 13 residues. Trimming shortened V by 0 bases and J by 7 bases, and 12 bases separated the two germline ends. The CDR3, as DNA: TGCAGCGTTGAAGAAGGACAGAGGGGTGAAGCTTTCTTT. Its translation is CSVEEGQRGEAFF.

The gene calls are TRBV25-1 and TRBJ2-7; D uncertain. The CDR3 loop spans 16 amino acids. CDR1 and CDR2 (germline): MGHDK, SYGVNS. The V gene lost 6 bases and the J gene lost 2 bases, with 20 bases spanning the gap. Written as DNA, the CDR3 is TGTGCCAGCAGGGAAATTGACGACGGGTGCCCCTACGAGCAGTACTTC. Its protein is CASREIDDGCPYEQYF.

In its sample, this clonotype was seen a few times. V and J are TRBV7-6 and TRBJ2-3; TRBD2 matches at 7 bases. Germline lookup yields CDR1 SGHVS and CDR2 FNYEAQ. This CDR3 is built from 17 residues. Trimming took 2 bases from V and 0 from J; bases not matched to a gene: 8. CDR3 residues: CASSLYRVSGSTDTQYF. The CDR3 nucleotides are TGTGCCAGCAGCTTATATCGAGTTAGCGGGAGCACAGATACGCAGTATTTT. The whole variable domain, remainder taken from reference TRBV7-6 and TRBJ2-3, is GAGVSQSPRYKVTKRGQDVALRCDPISGHVSLYWYRQALGQGPEFLTYFNYEAQQDKSGLPNDRFSAERPEGSISTLTIQRTEQRDSAMYRCASSLYRVSGSTDTQYFGPGTRLTVL.

This clonotype was seen more than once but under ten times. The chain combines TRBV20-1 with TRBJ2-3; D could derive from TRBD1 or TRBD2 (7 bases each). With 6 bases removed from V and 0 bases from J, the gap between germline ends came to 13 bases. The CDR3 runs 14 residues. In germline, CDR1 is DFQATT, CDR2 SNEGSKA (reference sequence). Written as DNA, the CDR3 is TGCAGTGCCCCCAGGGGGGGGAGCACAGATACGCAGTATTTT. This gives the protein CSAPRGGSTDTQYF.

The chain recombines TRBV3-1 with TRBJ2-1; D gene unclear. V was trimmed by 1 base and J by 3 bases, leaving 10 bases between them. The CDR3 totals 15 residues. The germline V gene encodes CDR1 LGHDT and CDR2 YNNKEL (reference sequence). The CDR3 sequence: CASSQGQIRYNEQFF. In nucleotides, the CDR3 is TGTGCCAGCAGCCAAGGACAAATCCGCTACAATGAGCAGTTCTTC.

This clonotype occurred a few times. The V call is TRBV12-3 or TRBV12-4, the J call TRBJ2-5; 10 bases match TRBD2. V shed 7 bases and J 5 bases; nucleotides not matched to a gene: 10. The CDR3 runs 15 residues. CDR3 in DNA: TGTGCCAGCACTACAACTAGCGGGATCTGGGAGACCCAGTACTTC. Translation: CASTTTSGIWETQYF.

The chain uses TRBV4-3 and TRBJ2-1; maybe TRBD2 (5 bases). This CDR3 has 15 residues. Deletions cut 4 bases from V and 0 bases from J, with 10 bases between. CDR1 LGHNA and CDR2 YSLEER come from the germline V gene. CDR3 amino acids: CASSPADTSYNEQFF. In DNA form, the CDR3 reads TGCGCCAGCAGCCCAGCGGATACCTCCTACAATGAGCAGTTCTTC.

The CDR3 coding sequence is TGCGCCAGCAGTCAAACTAGCGGGAGGCTCGTATTACAAGAGACCCAGTACTTC. This gives the protein CASSQTSGRLVLQETQYF. J is TRBJ2-5 and V is TRBV5-1; 12 bases agree with TRBD2. The germline V gene encodes CDR1 SGHRS and CDR2 YFSETQ. Trimming cost V 5 bases and J 2 bases; bases outside gene matches: 13. This CDR3 region has 18 residues.

This sequence joins TRBV19 and TRBJ1-5; D might be TRBD1 (6 bases). This CDR3 contains 15 residues. Germline V gene data show CDR1 as LNHDA and CDR2 as SQIVND (reference sequence). Trimming shortened V by 7 bases and J by 1 base, and 14 bases separated the two germline ends. DNA of the CDR3: TGTGCCAGTACCATAGGGGGACTCAGCAATCAGCCCCAGCATTTT. Translating gives CASTIGGLSNQPQHF.

The chain uses TRBV7-2 and TRBJ2-1; TRBD2 is a possible D gene (6 bases). Germline values: CDR1 SGHTA, CDR2 FQGNSA. The V end lost 5 bases, the J end lost 10 bases, and 15 bases lay between the germline ends. The CDR3 loop spans 13 amino acids. For the CDR3, the DNA is TGTGCCAGCAGCGTGGACTATTCCAAGGAGCAGTTCTTC. Protein: CASSVDYSKEQFF.

This clonotype was counted only a few times. The chain uses TRBV10-3 and TRBJ2-3; D tentatively fits TRBD1 or TRBD2 (5 bases each). The CDR3 length is 15 residues. V was shortened by 8 bases and J by 4 bases, with 19 bases between the two germline ends. Germline CDR1 reads ENHRY; CDR2 reads SYGVKD. The CDR3 region has the DNA TGTGCCATCGGGGAGACAGTTATTCAATCAGATACGCAGTATTTT. As protein: CAIGETVIQSDTQYF.

This rearrangement joins TRBV6-2 or TRBV6-3 to TRBJ2-1; D is undetermined. There are 11 residues in the CDR3. Germline V gene sequence: CDR1 MNHEY, CDR2 SVGEGT. Deletions cut 8 bases from V and 9 bases from J, with 11 bases between. CDR3 nucleotide sequence: TGTGCCAGCCAATCTAGTGGTGAGCAGTTCTTC. Its protein product is CASQSSGEQFF.

This clonotype was detected only a few times. The rearrangement joins TRBV5-6 to TRBJ2-7; TRBD2 aligns across 8 bases. The J segment lost 2 bases and the V segment lost 4 bases, leaving 8 bases of the junction unmatched. CDR1 and CDR2 from the germline V gene are SGHDT and YYEEEE. The CDR3 contains 15 residues. The CDR3 here is CASSPDPGGPYEQYF. The CDR3, as DNA: TGTGCCAGCAGCCCGGACCCGGGAGGGCCCTACGAGCAGTACTTC.

This chain joins TRBV20-1 and TRBJ2-7; no clear D. Trimming took off 5 bases at V and 3 bases at J, with 11 bases between the two ends. The CDR3 totals 12 residues. The V gene's germline CDR1 is DFQATT and CDR2 SNEGSKA (reference sequence). This chain's CDR3 is CSAGSWNYEQYF. The DNA for the CDR3 is TGCAGTGCTGGTTCCTGGAACTACGAGCAGTACTTC.

This clonotype was seen a handful of times. The chain carries TRBV4-3 and TRBJ1-1; D call uncertain. The CDR3 is 13 amino acids. Germline V lookup: CDR1 LGHNA, CDR2 YSLEER. The germline V and J ends were trimmed by 0 bases and 14 bases, with 16 bases remaining between them. Here the CDR3 DNA reads TGCGCCAGCAGCCAAGATGCTTCCCCGAGGAGGTTCTTT. Residues: CASSQDASPRRFF.

Only a few counts were recorded for this clonotype. The chain couples TRBV20-1 to TRBJ2-2; TRBD2 matches 14 bases. This CDR3 has 20 residues. V lost 3 bases and J lost 0; bases outside the gene matches: 12. Germline CDR1 and CDR2: DFQATT and SNEGSKA (reference sequence). CDR3 bases: TGCAGTGCTAGGGTGGGGGGACTAGCGGGAGTTTCGACGAACACCGGGGAGCTGTTTTTT. Protein sequence: CSARVGGLAGVSTNTGELFF.

This clonotype has just a few counts. The chain is built from TRBV5-1 and TRBJ2-1; 7 bases agree with TRBD2. V gave up 0 bases and J gave up 3 bases; unmatched junction bases: 6. The CDR3 covers 16 residues. Looked up from germline, CDR1 is SGHRS and CDR2 is YFSETQ. The CDR3 DNA is TGCGCCAGCAGCTTGGAACCTAGCGGAATCTACAATGAGCAGTTCTTC. This sequence encodes CASSLEPSGIYNEQFF.

This clonotype came up a few times. The V call is TRBV12-3 or TRBV12-4, the J call TRBJ2-7; 10 bases agree with TRBD1. This CDR3 comprises 15 residues. With 3 bases clipped from V and 5 bases from J, the junction kept 7 bases outside the gene matches. CDR3 in DNA: TGTGCCAGCAGTTTGCAAACCGGGACAGGGGACGAGCAGTACTTC. Protein sequence: CASSLQTGTGDEQYF.

The chain has TRBV7-8 and TRBJ1-1; D unclear. Germline CDR1 SGHVS, CDR2 FQNEAQ. V lost 5 bases and J lost 1, with 8 bases in between. The CDR3 has 13 residues. CDR3 loop: CASSDLWNTEAFF. The CDR3 nucleotides read TGTGCCAGCAGCGACCTGTGGAACACTGAAGCTTTCTTT.

The chain combines TRBV12-3 or TRBV12-4 with TRBJ2-6; D unclear. CDR3 length equals 15 residues. V gave up 8 bases and J gave up 1 base, with 12 bases separating them. CDR3 in amino acids: CASCMGWSGANVLTF. CDR3 bases: TGTGCCAGCTGTATGGGCTGGTCTGGGGCCAACGTCCTGACTTTC.

At least ten counts were recorded for this clonotype. The chain employs TRBV7-8 and TRBJ2-3; D possibly corresponds to TRBD2 (5 bases). The CDR3 loop spans 16 amino acids. Germline CDR1 reads SGHVS; CDR2 reads FQNEAQ. V was clipped by 4 bases and J by 1 base, with 15 bases between them. The CDR3, as DNA: TGTGCCAGCAGCTCGTGGACTTCTCGCGGCACAGATACGCAGTATTTT. It yields the protein CASSSWTSRGTDTQYF. The full variable domain, rest sourced from reference TRBV7-8 and TRBJ2-3, is GAGVSQSPRYKVAKRGQDVALRCDPISGHVSLFWYQQALGQGPEFLTYFQNEAQLDKSGLPSDRFFAERPEGSVSTLKIQRTQQEDSAVYLCASSSWTSRGTDTQYFGPGTRLTVL.

V usage is TRBV7-8 and J usage is TRBJ2-1, with D possibly matching TRBD1 (5 bases). Trimming took 1 base from V and 8 from J, leaving 15 bases between them. The CDR3 contains 15 residues. Germline CDR1 is SGHVS and CDR2 is FQNEAQ. Written as DNA, the CDR3 is TGTGCCAGCAGCTTAGGGACAACGGGCATCGATGAGCAGTTCTTC. Protein sequence: CASSLGTTGIDEQFF.